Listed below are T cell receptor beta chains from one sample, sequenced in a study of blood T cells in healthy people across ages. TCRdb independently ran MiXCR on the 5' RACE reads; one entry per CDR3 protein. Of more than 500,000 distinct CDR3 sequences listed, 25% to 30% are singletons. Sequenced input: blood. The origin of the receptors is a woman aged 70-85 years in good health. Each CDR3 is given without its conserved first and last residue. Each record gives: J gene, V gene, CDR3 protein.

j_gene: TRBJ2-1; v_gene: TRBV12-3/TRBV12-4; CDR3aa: ASRPRQGYYNEQF
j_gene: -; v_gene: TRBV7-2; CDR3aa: ASSLVVSPYNEQF
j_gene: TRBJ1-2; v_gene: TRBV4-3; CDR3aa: ASSRDVTGNYGYT
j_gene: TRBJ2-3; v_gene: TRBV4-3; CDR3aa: ASSQDLAGAAQY
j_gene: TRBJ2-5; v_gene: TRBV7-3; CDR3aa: ASSSPREVSTVRYQETQY
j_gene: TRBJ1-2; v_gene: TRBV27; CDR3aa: ASSPTPTDYGCT
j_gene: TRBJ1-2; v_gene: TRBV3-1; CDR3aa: ASSQYGGQNYGYT
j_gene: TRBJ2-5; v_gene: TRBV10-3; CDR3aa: AISAATEETQY
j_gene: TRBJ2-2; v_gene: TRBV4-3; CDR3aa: ASRRDMNTGELF
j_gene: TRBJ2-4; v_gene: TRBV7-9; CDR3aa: ASSLGEGHKNIQY
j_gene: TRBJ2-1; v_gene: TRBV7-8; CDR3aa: ASRPTTGSYNEQF
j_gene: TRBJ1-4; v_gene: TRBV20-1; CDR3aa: SAYSRDGRNEKLF
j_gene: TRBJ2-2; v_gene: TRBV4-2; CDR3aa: ASSPGTGVSGELF
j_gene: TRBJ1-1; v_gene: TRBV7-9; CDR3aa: ASSRPGQVTEAF
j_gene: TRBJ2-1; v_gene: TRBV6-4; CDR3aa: ASSDGQGAQDEQF
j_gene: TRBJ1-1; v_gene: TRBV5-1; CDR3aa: ASSFRTGEWATGTEAF
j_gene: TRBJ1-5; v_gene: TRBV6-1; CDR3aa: ASSDPGGRQPQH
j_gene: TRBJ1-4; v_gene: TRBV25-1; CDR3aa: ASSESPGRTVEKLF
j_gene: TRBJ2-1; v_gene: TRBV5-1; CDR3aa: ASSTGLAGEQF
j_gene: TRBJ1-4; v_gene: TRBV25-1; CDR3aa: ASSDRQGLTNAKLF
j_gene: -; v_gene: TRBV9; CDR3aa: ASNTTGLRETQY
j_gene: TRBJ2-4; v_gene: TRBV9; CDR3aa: ASSVGGLGNIQY
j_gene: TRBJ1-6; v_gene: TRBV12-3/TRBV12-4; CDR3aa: ASSLQESPLH
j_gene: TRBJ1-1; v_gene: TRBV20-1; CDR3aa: SARPTNTEAF
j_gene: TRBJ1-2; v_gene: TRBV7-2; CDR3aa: ASSLNVGLGYT
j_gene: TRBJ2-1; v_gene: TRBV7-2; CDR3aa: ASSLSPGTSAF
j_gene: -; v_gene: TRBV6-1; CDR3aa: ASSEGGRDEQY
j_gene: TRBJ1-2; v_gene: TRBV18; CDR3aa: ASSPIFTGDYGYT
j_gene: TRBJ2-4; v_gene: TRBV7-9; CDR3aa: ASSLPPGQLNIQY
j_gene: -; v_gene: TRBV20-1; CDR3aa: SARSLTGLAVNEQF
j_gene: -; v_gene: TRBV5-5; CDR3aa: ASTVGPGGNEQF
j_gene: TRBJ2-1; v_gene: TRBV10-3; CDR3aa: AIRESSGGRYNEQF
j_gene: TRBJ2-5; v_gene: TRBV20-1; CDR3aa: SARDRGGSETQY
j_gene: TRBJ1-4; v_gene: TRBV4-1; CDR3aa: ASSQVEGGLGEKLF
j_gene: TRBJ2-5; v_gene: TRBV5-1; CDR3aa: ASSLGDSTEETQY
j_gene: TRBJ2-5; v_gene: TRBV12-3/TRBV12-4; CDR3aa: ASSLDQSPETQY
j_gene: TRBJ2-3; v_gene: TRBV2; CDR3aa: ASSELAGVTDTQY
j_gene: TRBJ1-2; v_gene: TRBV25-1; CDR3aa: ASSEWAGGYYGYT
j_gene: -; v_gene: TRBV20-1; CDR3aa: SARLAGTSYEQY
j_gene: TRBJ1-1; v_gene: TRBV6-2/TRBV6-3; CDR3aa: ASIRDGVNTEAF
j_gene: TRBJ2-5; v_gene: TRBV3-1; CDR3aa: ASSQGNGETQY
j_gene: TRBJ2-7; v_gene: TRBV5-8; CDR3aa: ASSLLYGSYEQY
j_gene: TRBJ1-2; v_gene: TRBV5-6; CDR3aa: ASSWTARGGYT
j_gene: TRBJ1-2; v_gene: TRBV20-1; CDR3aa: SARDGYT
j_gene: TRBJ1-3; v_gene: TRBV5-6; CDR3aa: ASSWLIQGNSGNTIY